This TCR beta chain was retrieved from a study of control samples from healthy donors and cancer patients. Clones were sequenced by immunoSEQ multiplex PCR, and TCRdb holds only the in-frame ones, with some missing. The table has approximately 46,000 clones, over 85% seen once. This CDR3 comprises 13 residues. With 5 bases clipped from V and 1 base from J, the junction kept 1 base outside the gene matches. From germline, CDR1 is WSHSY and CDR2 SAAADI. The chain couples TRBV10-2 to TRBJ1-1; 7 nucleotides line up with TRBD1. Sequencing was done on a sample of PBMCs. The receptor's source is a man younger than 45 with colorectal cancer. In DNA form, the CDR3 reads TGCGCCAGCAGTACAGGGGCGAACACTGAAGCTTTCTTT. The encoded protein is CASSTGANTEAFF.